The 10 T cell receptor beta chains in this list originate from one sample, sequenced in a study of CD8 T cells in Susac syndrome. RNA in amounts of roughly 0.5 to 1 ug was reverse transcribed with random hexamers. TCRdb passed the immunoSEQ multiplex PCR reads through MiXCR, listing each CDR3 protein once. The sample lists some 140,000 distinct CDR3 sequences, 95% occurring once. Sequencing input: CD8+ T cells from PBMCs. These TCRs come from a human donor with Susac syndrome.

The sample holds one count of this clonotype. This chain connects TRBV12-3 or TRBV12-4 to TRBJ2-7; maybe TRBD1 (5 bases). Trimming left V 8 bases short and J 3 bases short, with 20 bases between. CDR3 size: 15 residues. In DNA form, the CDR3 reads TGTGCCAGCCTCGCGTCATCGACAGCTGACTACGAGCAGTACTTC. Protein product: CASLASSTADYEQYF.

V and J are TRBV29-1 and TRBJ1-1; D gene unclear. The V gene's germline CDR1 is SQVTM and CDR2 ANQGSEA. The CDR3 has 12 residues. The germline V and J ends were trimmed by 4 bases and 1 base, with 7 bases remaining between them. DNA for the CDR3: TGCAGCGTTGTGAACGGGAACACTGAAGCTTTCTTT. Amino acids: CSVVNGNTEAFF. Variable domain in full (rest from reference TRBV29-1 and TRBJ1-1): SAVISQKPSRDICQRGTSLTIQCQVDSQVTMMFWYRQQPGQSLTLIATANQGSEATYESGFVIDKFPISRPNLTFSTLTVSNMSPEDSSIYLCSVVNGNTEAFFGQGTRLTVV.

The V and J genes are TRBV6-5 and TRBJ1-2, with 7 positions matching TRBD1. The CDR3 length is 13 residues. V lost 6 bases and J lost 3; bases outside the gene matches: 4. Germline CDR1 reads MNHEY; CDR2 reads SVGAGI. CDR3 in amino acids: CASRQGPHYGYTF. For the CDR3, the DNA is TGTGCCAGCAGACAGGGGCCCCACTATGGCTACACCTTC.

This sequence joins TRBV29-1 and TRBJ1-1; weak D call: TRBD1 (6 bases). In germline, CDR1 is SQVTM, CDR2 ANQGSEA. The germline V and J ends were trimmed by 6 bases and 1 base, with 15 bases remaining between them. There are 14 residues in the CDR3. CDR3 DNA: TGCAGCGTCACACTCGACAGGCAGAACACTGAAGCTTTCTTT. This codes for CSVTLDRQNTEAFF.

The CDR3 sequence is CASSPGVREYEQYF. The CDR3 nucleotides read TGTGCCAGCAGCCCCGGGGTGAGGGAATACGAGCAGTACTTC. V gene TRBV5-6 combines with J gene TRBJ2-7; D may be TRBD2 (5 bases). CDR3 length: 14 residues. The germline gives CDR1 SGHDT, CDR2 YYEEEE. V was shortened by 4 bases and J by 4 bases, with 15 bases between the two germline ends.

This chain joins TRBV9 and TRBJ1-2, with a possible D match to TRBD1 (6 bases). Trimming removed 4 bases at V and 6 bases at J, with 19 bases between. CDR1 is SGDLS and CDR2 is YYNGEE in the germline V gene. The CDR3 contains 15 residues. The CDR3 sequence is CASSNDGGRANGYTF. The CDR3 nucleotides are TGTGCCAGCAGCAACGATGGGGGCAGGGCCAATGGCTACACCTTC.

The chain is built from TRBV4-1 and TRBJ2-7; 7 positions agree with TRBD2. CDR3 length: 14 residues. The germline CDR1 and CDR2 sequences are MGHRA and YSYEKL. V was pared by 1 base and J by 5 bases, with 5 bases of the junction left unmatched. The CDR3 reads CASSQGSGIDEQYF. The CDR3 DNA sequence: TGCGCCAGCAGCCAAGGGAGCGGGATCGACGAGCAGTACTTC.

The DNA of the CDR3 is TGCAGTGCTAGAGATCTCGAGGGAGATGAGCAGTTCTTC. This translates into CSARDLEGDEQFF. V gene TRBV20-1 combines with J gene TRBJ2-1; D is possibly TRBD2 (5 bases). The CDR3 is made up of 13 amino acids. From germline, CDR1 is DFQATT and CDR2 SNEGSKA (reference sequence). Trimming left V 0 bases short and J 8 bases short, with 11 bases between.

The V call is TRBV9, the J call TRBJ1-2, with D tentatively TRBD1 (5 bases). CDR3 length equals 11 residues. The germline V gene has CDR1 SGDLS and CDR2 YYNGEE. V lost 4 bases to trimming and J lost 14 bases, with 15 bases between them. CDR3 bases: TGTGCCAGCAGCCCAGGGACGGTTATTACCTTC. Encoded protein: CASSPGTVITF.

The CDR3 DNA sequence: TGTGCCAGCAGTTTCGGGACAGACATCACCCCCCAGCATTTT. This codes for CASSFGTDITPQHF. The chain employs TRBV27 and TRBJ1-5; TRBD1 agrees at 7 bases. The CDR3 runs to 14 residues. Trimming removed 3 bases from V and 10 bases from J; junction bases left unmatched: 9. Germline assignment: CDR1 MNHEY and CDR2 SMNVEV (reference sequence).